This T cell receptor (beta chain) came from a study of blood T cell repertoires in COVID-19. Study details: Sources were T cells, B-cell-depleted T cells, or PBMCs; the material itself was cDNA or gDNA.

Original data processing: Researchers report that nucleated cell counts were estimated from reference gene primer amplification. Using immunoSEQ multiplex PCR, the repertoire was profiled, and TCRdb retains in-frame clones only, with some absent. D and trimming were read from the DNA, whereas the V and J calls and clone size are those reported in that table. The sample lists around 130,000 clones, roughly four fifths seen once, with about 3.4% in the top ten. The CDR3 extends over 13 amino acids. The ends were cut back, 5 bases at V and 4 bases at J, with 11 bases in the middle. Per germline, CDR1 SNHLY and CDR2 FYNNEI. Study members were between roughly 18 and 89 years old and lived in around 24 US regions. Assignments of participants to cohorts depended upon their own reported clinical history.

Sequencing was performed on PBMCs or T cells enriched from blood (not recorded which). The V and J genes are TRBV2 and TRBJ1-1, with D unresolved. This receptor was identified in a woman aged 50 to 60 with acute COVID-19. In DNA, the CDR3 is TGTGCCAGCAGTATCACAGTTCTCACTGAAGCTTTCTTT. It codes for CASSITVLTEAFF.